There are a few counts of the clone carrying this T cell receptor beta chain. Its antigen is currently unknown. This entry belongs to a study of T cells after yellow fever vaccination. Broader study findings: Most clones from primary vaccination were detected again post-booster (roughly 96% CD4, around 88% CD8). A minor fraction of clonotypes spanned both CD4 and CD8 compartments.

V gave up 9 bases and J gave up 11 bases, with 8 bases separating them. From germline, CDR1 is WNHNN and CDR2 SYGVQD (reference sequence). There are 9 residues in the CDR3. TCRdb processed the 5' RACE reads anew with MiXCR; each CDR3 protein has one entry. The sample contains about 47,000 distinct CDR3 sequences, roughly 7.3% of which appear only once. The TCR was taken from a man between 18 and 35 years old who received the YFV17D yellow fever vaccine. The V gene is TRBV10-1, the J gene TRBJ2-1, with D hard to call. The sequencing here drew on CD8+ T cells sorted from PBMCs, taken more than 13 days after the first yellow fever vaccination. CDR3 sequence: CASYPQQFF. The CDR3 DNA sequence: TGCGCCAGTTACCCGCAGCAGTTCTTC.